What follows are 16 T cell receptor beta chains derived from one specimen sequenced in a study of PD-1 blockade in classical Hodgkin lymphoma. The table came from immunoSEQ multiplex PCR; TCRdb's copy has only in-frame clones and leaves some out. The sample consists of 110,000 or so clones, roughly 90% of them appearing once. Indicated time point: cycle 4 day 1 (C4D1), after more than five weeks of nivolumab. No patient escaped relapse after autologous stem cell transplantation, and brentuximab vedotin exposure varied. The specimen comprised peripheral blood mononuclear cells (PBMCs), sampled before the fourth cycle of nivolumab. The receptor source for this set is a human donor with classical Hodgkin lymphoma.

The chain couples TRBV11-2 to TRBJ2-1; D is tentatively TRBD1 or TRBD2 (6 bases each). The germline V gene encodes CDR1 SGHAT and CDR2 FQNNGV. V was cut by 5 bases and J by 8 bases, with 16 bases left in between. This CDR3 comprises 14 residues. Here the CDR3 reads CASSGGHPQDEQFF. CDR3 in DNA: TGTGCCAGCAGCGGGGGGCACCCCCAGGATGAGCAGTTCTTC.

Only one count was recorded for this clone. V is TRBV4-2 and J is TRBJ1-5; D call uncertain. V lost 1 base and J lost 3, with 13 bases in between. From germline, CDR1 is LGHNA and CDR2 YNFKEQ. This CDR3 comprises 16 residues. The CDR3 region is CASSQGFGQVNQPQHF. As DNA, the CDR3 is TGTGCCAGCAGCCAAGGGTTCGGCCAGGTCAATCAGCCCCAGCATTTT.

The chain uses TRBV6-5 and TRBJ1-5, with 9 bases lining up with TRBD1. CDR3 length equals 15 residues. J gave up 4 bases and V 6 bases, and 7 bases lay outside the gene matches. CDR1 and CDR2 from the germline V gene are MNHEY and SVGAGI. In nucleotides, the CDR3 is TGTGCCAGCAGACCAGACAGGGGGGGGAATCAGCCCCAGCATTTT. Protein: CASRPDRGGNQPQHF.

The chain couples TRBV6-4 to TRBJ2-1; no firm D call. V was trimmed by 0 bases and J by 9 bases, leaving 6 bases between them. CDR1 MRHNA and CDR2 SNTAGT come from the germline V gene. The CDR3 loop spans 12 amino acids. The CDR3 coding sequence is TGTGCCAGCAGTGACTCTGAGCGTGAGCAGTTCTTC. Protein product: CASSDSEREQFF.

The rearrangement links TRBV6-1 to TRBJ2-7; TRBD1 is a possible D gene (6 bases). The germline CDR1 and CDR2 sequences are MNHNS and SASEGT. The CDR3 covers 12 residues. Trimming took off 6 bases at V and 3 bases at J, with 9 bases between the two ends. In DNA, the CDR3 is TGTGCCAGCAGAAAGGACAGCTACGAGCAGTACTTC. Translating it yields CASRKDSYEQYF.

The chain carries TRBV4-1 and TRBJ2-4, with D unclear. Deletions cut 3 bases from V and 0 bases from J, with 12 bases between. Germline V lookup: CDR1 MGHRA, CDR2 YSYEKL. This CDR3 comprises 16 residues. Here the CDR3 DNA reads TGCGCCAGCAGCCACCCCACCGGAGTAGCCAAAAACATTCAGTACTTC. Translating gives CASSHPTGVAKNIQYF.

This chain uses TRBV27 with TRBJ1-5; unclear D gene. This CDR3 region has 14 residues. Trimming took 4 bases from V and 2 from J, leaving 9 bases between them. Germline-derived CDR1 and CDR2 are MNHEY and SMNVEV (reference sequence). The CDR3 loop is CASSSYSRNQPQHF. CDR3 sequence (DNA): TGTGCCAGCAGTTCGTACTCGCGCAATCAGCCCCAGCATTTT.

Written as DNA, the CDR3 is TGTGCCAGCAGCTTAGCAGGGACAGGGAACACCGGGGAGCTGTTTTTT. Translating gives CASSLAGTGNTGELFF. V and J are TRBV7-2 and TRBJ2-2; 8 bases map to TRBD1. Losses at the gene ends were 0 bases for V and 1 base for J; bases not matched to a gene: 1. Germline V CDR1 and CDR2: SGHTA, FQGNSA. This CDR3 is built from 16 residues. Variable domain in full (rest from reference TRBV7-2 and TRBJ2-2): GAGVSQSPSNKVTEKGKDVELRCDPISGHTALYWYRQSLGQGLEFLIYFQGNSAPDKSGLPSDRFSAERTGGSVSTLTIQRTQQEDSAVYLCASSLAGTGNTGELFFGEGSRLTVL.

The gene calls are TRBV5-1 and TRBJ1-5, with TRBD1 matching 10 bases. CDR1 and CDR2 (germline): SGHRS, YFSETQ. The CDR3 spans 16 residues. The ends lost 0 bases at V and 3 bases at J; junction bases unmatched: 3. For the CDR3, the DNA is TGCGCCAGCAGCTTGGACGGGACAGGGGCCAATCAGCCCCAGCATTTT. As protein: CASSLDGTGANQPQHF.

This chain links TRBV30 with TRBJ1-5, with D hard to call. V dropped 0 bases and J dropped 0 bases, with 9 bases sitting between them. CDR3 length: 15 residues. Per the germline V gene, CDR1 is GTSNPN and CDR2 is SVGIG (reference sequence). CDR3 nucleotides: TGTGCCTGGAGTGTACCGGGAAATAGCAATCAGCCCCAGCATTTT. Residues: CAWSVPGNSNQPQHF.

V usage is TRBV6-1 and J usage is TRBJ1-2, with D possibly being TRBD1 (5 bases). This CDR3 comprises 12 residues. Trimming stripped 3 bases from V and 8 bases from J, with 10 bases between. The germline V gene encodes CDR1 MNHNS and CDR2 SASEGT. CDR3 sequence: CASSEMDTGYTF. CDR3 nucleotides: TGTGCCAGCAGTGAGATGGACACAGGCTACACCTTC.

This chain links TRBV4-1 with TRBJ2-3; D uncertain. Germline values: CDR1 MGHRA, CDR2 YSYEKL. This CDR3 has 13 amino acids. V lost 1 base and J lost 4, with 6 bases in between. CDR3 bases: TGCGCCAGCAGCCAAGTTGGGTCAGATACGCAGTATTTT. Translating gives CASSQVGSDTQYF.

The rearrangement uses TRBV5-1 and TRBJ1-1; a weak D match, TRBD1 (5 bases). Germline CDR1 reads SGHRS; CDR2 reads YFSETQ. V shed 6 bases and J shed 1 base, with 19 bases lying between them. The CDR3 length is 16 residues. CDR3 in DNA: TGCGCCAGCACGGAAGGGGCGCTTCATGGGAACACTGAAGCTTTCTTT. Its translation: CASTEGALHGNTEAFF.

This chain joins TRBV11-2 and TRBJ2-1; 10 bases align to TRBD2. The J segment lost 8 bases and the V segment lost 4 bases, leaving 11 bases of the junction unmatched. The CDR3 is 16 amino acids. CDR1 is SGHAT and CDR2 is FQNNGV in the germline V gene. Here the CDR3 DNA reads TGTGCCAGCAGCTCCGTAGCGGGAGGCTTGTCGGATGAGCAGTTCTTC. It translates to CASSSVAGGLSDEQFF.

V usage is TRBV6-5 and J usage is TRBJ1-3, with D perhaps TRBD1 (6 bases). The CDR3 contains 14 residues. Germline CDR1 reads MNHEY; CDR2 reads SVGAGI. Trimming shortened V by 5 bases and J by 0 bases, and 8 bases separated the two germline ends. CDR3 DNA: TGTGCCAGCAGTGGGGGCACCTCTGGAAACACCATATATTTT. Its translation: CASSGGTSGNTIYF.

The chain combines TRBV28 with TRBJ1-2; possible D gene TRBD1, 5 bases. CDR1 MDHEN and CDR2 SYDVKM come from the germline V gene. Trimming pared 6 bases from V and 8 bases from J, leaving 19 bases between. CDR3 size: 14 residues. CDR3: CASSQQQDGRGYTF. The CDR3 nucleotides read TGTGCCAGCAGCCAACAACAGGACGGCCGGGGCTACACCTTC.